A single sample is the source of the 20 T cell receptor beta chains below, sequenced in a study of PD-L1 blockade in urothelial cancer. Clones were sequenced by immunoSEQ multiplex PCR, and TCRdb holds only the in-frame ones, with some missing. The table includes 45,000 or so clones, about 88% detected once. As for time point: pretreatment peripheral blood. The material sequenced was PBMCs, taken around atezolizumab (anti-PD-L1) treatment. All receptors come from a donor at least 40 years old with urothelial cancer.

The chain links TRBV6-5 to TRBJ2-5; no clear D. This CDR3 is built from 15 residues. V was trimmed by 7 bases and J by 5 bases, leaving 20 bases between them. Per the germline V gene, CDR1 is MNHEY and CDR2 is SVGAGI. As DNA, the CDR3 is TGTGCCAGCACCCCCATGTTGGCCCCCCTGGAGACCCAGTACTTC. Its protein product is CASTPMLAPLETQYF.

V gene TRBV9 combines with J gene TRBJ1-4; the D gene is possibly TRBD1 (5 bases). CDR3 length: 15 amino acids. The V gene lost 0 bases and the J gene lost 6 bases, with 12 bases spanning the gap. The V gene's germline CDR1 is SGDLS and CDR2 YYNGEE. The CDR3 reads CASSVEGLGDEKLFF. The CDR3 DNA is TGTGCCAGCAGCGTAGAGGGGCTGGGTGATGAAAAACTGTTTTTT.

The chain couples TRBV7-2 to TRBJ2-4; unclear D gene. CDR3 length equals 14 residues. V dropped 10 bases and J dropped 0 bases, with 13 bases sitting between them. Germline CDR1 is SGHTA and CDR2 is FQGNSA. The CDR3 DNA reads TGTGCCACCAGTCCTACCCTAGCCAAAAACATTCAGTACTTC. Translating it yields CATSPTLAKNIQYF.

This chain joins TRBV19 and TRBJ1-1, with D unresolved. Per the germline V gene, CDR1 is LNHDA and CDR2 is SQIVND (reference sequence). The CDR3 covers 14 residues. The ends were cut back, 5 bases at V and 6 bases at J, with 16 bases in the middle. This CDR3 is CASSPLVRFAEAFF. The DNA of the CDR3 is TGTGCCAGTAGTCCCTTGGTGAGGTTCGCTGAAGCTTTCTTT.

This clone has only one observation. This chain uses TRBV27 with TRBJ1-2, with D maybe TRBD1 (5 bases). Between the trimmed V and J ends, which lost 5 bases and 5 bases, there was a span of 15 bases. In germline, CDR1 is MNHEY, CDR2 SMNVEV (reference sequence). The CDR3 totals 14 residues. For the CDR3, the DNA is TGTGCCAGCAGTCCGCTGGGTCGGGGGTATGGCTACACCTTC. It encodes CASSPLGRGYGYTF.

This rearrangement joins TRBV5-1 to TRBJ1-2; D gene uncertain. Per germline, CDR1 SGHRS and CDR2 YFSETQ. Trimming took off 2 bases at V and 2 bases at J, with 10 bases between the two ends. This CDR3 has 14 amino acids. This CDR3 is CASSFGVTNYGYTF. CDR3 DNA: TGCGCCAGCAGCTTCGGGGTCACCAACTATGGCTACACCTTC. The complete variable domain, with remaining parts taken from reference TRBV5-1 and TRBJ1-2, reads KAGVTQTPRYLIKTRGQQVTLSCSPISGHRSVSWYQQTPGQGLQFLFEYFSETQRNKGNFPGRFSGRQFSNSRSEMNVSTLELGDSALYLCASSFGVTNYGYTFGSGTRLTVV.

This rearrangement joins TRBV19 to TRBJ1-1, with a weak D call TRBD1 (6 bases). The CDR3 has 12 residues. CDR1 and CDR2 from the germline V gene are LNHDA and SQIVND (reference sequence). V was trimmed by 4 bases and J by 7 bases, leaving 10 bases between them. The DNA for the CDR3 is TGTGCCAGTAGTACCGGACAGTTTGAAGCTTTCTTT. Translating gives CASSTGQFEAFF.

This chain joins TRBV5-1 and TRBJ2-3; D uncertain. This CDR3 is built from 14 residues. V was shortened by 0 bases and J by 6 bases, with 11 bases between the two germline ends. Germline V gives CDR1 SGHRS, CDR2 YFSETQ. CDR3 protein: CASSLGPGGDTQYF. The CDR3 DNA reads TGCGCCAGCAGCTTGGGGCCGGGTGGCGATACGCAGTATTTT.

The genes are TRBV7-8 and TRBJ2-4, with 7 bases identical to TRBD2. Germline V CDR1 and CDR2: SGHVS, FQNEAQ. This CDR3 is 15 amino acids long. Trimming took 6 bases from V and 4 from J; bases not matched to a gene: 9. The CDR3, as DNA: TGTGCCAGCAGACGTGGGGGGGGTGGGAAAAACATTCAGTACTTC. It codes for CASRRGGGGKNIQYF.

This rearrangement joins TRBV9 to TRBJ2-1, with TRBD2 as a possible D gene (7 bases). Germline values: CDR1 SGDLS, CDR2 YYNGEE. The CDR3 totals 14 residues. Trimming took off 0 bases at V and 9 bases at J, with 13 bases between the two ends. Written as DNA, the CDR3 is TGTGCCAGCAGCGTAGGGAGGGGGGGGCGTGAGCAGTTCTTC. This encodes CASSVGRGGREQFF.

The chain combines TRBV27 with TRBJ2-7; perhaps TRBD2 as D (6 bases). V was pared by 3 bases and J by 2 bases, with 17 bases between. The CDR3 totals 16 residues. CDR1 MNHEY and CDR2 SMNVEV come from the germline V gene (reference sequence). Written as DNA, the CDR3 is TGTGCCAGCAGTTTTCGGGGAGCGGGTTTCGCCTACGAGCAGTACTTC. Its protein product is CASSFRGAGFAYEQYF.

The chain joins TRBV30 to TRBJ1-1; the D gene is possibly TRBD1 (5 bases). Germline V gene lookup returns CDR1 GTSNPN and CDR2 SVGIG (reference sequence). V lost 0 bases to trimming and J lost 4 bases, with 18 bases between them. This CDR3 is built from 16 residues. This CDR3 is CAWSVIGHRRGTEAFF. The DNA of the CDR3 is TGTGCCTGGAGTGTAATTGGACACCGAAGGGGCACTGAAGCTTTCTTT. Based on the CDR3 plus reference TRBV30 and TRBJ1-1, the full variable domain is SQTIHQWPATLVQPVGSPLSLECTVEGTSNPNLYWYRQAAGRGLQLLFYSVGIGQISSEVPQNLSASRPQDRQFILSSKKLLLSDSGFYLCAWSVIGHRRGTEAFFGQGTRLTVV.

In DNA, the CDR3 is TGTGCCAGCTCACCAGACCGGACAGGGCCCTCCCAGCATTTT. Translation: CASSPDRTGPSQHF. The J gene is TRBJ1-5, the V gene TRBV18, with 8 bases matching TRBD1. The trim removed 2 bases at V and 11 bases at J, leaving 8 bases unmatched. Germline V gene sequence: CDR1 KGHSH, CDR2 LQKENI. CDR3 length: 14 residues.

This clone was picked up one time. The chain uses TRBV19 and TRBJ2-7; 10 bases are shared with TRBD1. From germline, CDR1 is LNHDA and CDR2 SQIVND (reference sequence). The CDR3 length is 19 residues. V lost 1 base to trimming and J lost 4 bases; unmatched junction nucleotides: 16. The CDR3 spells CASSIGAGTGAPEGYEQYF. The CDR3 DNA reads as TGTGCCAGTAGTATAGGGGCCGGGACAGGGGCCCCCGAGGGTTACGAGCAGTACTTC. The variable domain in full, with the rest retrieved from reference TRBV19 and TRBJ2-7, is DGGITQSPKYLFRKEGQNVTLSCEQNLNHDAMYWYRQDPGQGLRLIYYSQIVNDFQKGDIAEGYSVSREKKESFPLTVTSAQKNPTAFYLCASSIGAGTGAPEGYEQYFGPGTRLTVT.

V is TRBV19 and J is TRBJ2-7, with D maybe TRBD2 (5 bases). Trimming removed 5 bases at V and 0 bases at J, with 11 bases between. Germline loops: CDR1 LNHDA, CDR2 SQIVND (reference sequence). This CDR3 spans 14 amino acids. CDR3 nucleotide sequence: TGTGCCAGTAGTTTGACGGGGAGCTCCTACGAGCAGTACTTC. Amino acid sequence: CASSLTGSSYEQYF.

This clone was counted once. The chain uses TRBV29-1 and TRBJ1-1; D possibly corresponds to TRBD1 (5 bases). Germline V gene data show CDR1 as SQVTM and CDR2 as ANQGSEA. V gave up 0 bases and J gave up 8 bases, with 7 bases separating them. The CDR3 runs to 11 residues. In DNA, the CDR3 is TGCAGCGTTGAAGATCGGGGGGAAGCTTTCTTT. Its translation: CSVEDRGEAFF.

V usage is TRBV11-3 and J usage is TRBJ2-1, with TRBD1 as a possible D gene (6 bases). The CDR3 contains 16 residues. With 6 bases removed from V and 9 bases from J, the gap between germline ends came to 24 bases. CDR1 is SGHNT, CDR2 YENEEA, per germline. This chain's CDR3 is CASRAQRGLGGGEQFF. Written as DNA, the CDR3 is TGTGCCAGCAGGGCCCAGAGGGGGTTGGGTGGGGGTGAGCAGTTCTTC.

V is TRBV9 and J is TRBJ1-4; 9 bases match TRBD1. Losses at the gene ends were 0 bases for V and 12 bases for J; bases not matched to a gene: 6. The CDR3 length is 14 residues. CDR1 is SGDLS, CDR2 YYNGEE, per germline. The CDR3 reads CASSVGGDRAELFF. The CDR3 DNA reads TGTGCCAGCAGCGTAGGGGGGGACAGGGCAGAACTGTTTTTT. The entire variable domain, with the rest obtained from reference TRBV9 and TRBJ1-4, is as follows: DSGVTQTPKHLITATGQRVTLRCSPRSGDLSVYWYQQSLDQGLQFLIQYYNGEERAKGNILERFSAQQFPDLHSELNLSSLELGDSALYFCASSVGGDRAELFFGSGTQLSVL.

The rearrangement uses TRBV2 and TRBJ1-2; perhaps TRBD1 as D (6 bases). V was cut by 7 bases and J by 4 bases, with 13 bases left in between. The germline V gene encodes CDR1 SNHLY and CDR2 FYNNEI. The CDR3 contains 13 residues. The CDR3 DNA reads as TGTGCCAGCACCCCGGGACAACGCTATGGCTACACCTTC. Translating gives CASTPGQRYGYTF.

This clone was picked up one time. No DNA is shown, since the ends of the CDR3 on it are uncertain; the CDR3 is the one TCRdb lists. The chain combines TRBV21-1 with TRBJ1-2; the D call TRBD1 from the table was never checked on the DNA. TRBV21-1 is marked as a pseudogene. Counting both end residues, the CDR3 totals 17 amino acids. The chain's CDR3 is CASTPWGEGAGNYGYTF.